This T cell receptor beta chain comes out of a study of response to subunit inactivated influenza vaccine. Trimming took 2 bases from V and 2 from J, leaving 13 bases between them. The CDR3 spans 15 residues. CDR1 and CDR2 (germline): SNHLY, FYNNEI. General study results and limits: Authors suggested each seasonal flu vaccination may recruit only limited numbers of new T cells.

Via MiXCR, TCRdb re-called the RT-PCR reads, giving one row per CDR3 protein. The table includes 200,000 to 300,000 distinct CDR3 sequences, 10% to 15% detected once. Note on this clonotype: Its antigen is as yet unknown.

The J gene is TRBJ2-7, the V gene TRBV2, with a possible D match to TRBD2 (5 bases). This material consisted of non-naive T cells sorted from PBMCs, taken roughly 2 weeks before vaccination. This receptor was obtained from a man aged 45 to 65 who received an inactivated influenza vaccine. CDR3 sequence reads: CASSERDRIPYEQYF. The CDR3 DNA follows: TGTGCCAGCAGTGAACGGGATAGAATCCCCTACGAGCAGTACTTC. The variable domain in full, with the rest retrieved from reference TRBV2 and TRBJ2-7, is EPEVTQTPSHQVTQMGQEVILRCVPISNHLYFYWYRQILGQKVEFLVSFYNNEISEKSEIFDDQFSVERPDGSNFTLKIRSTKLEDSAMYFCASSERDRIPYEQYFGPGTRLTVT.